These 27 T cell receptor beta chains originate from one sample sequenced in a study of T cells in Graves' hyperthyroidism and ophthalmopathy. Amplification yielded TCR beta CDR3 regions, with RNA transcripts as the source. When the TCR CDR3 underwent first-round RT-PCR, the HTBI primer set was used. TCRdb reprocessed the multiplex PCR reads with MiXCR, giving one entry per CDR3 protein. The sample lists hundreds of thousands of distinct CDR3 sequences; just under 20% were seen once. Sequencing was performed on blood. Receptors were obtained from a man in his forties or fifties with Graves' ophthalmopathy.

This clonotype was observed at least ten times. The CDR3 bases are TGTGCCAGCAGTGAAGCTAGACTAGCGGGGGGGCACAGGGAGACCCAGTACTTC. It codes for CASSEARLAGGHRETQYF. The chain recombines TRBV2 with TRBJ2-5, with 14 bases that match TRBD2. The V gene's germline CDR1 is SNHLY and CDR2 FYNNEI. The CDR3 totals 18 residues. Unmatched junction bases numbered 8, after V lost 0 bases and J lost 5 bases. The full variable domain, rest sourced from reference TRBV2 and TRBJ2-5, is EPEVTQTPSHQVTQMGQEVILRCVPISNHLYFYWYRQILGQKVEFLVSFYNNEISEKSEIFDDQFSVERPDGSNFTLKIRSTKLEDSAMYFCASSEARLAGGHRETQYFGPGTRLLVL.

As for this clonotype: A much larger clone is a single base away; this may be a read error. V gene TRBV7-2 combines with J gene TRBJ2-7; no reliable D call. The DNA matches TRBJ2-1 better at its end, which makes the J call doubtful. From germline, CDR1 is SGHTA and CDR2 FQGNSA. The CDR3 length is 13 residues. In DNA, the CDR3 is TGTGCCAGCAGCTTAGCAGGAAACTACGAGCAGTTCTTC. It codes for CASSLAGNYEQFF.

This clonotype was found many times. The chain is built from TRBV7-2 and TRBJ1-5; D remains ambiguous. Germline V gene data show CDR1 as SGHTA and CDR2 as FQGNSA. The V and J ends lost 3 bases and 4 bases respectively, with 13 bases between them. The CDR3 has 15 amino acids. CDR3 nucleotide sequence: TGTGCCAGCAGCTTTGGCCGAGGGCCAAATCAGCCCCAGCATTTT. This translates into CASSFGRGPNQPQHF.

At least ten counts were recorded for this clonotype. V gene TRBV28 combines with J gene TRBJ2-4, with a weak D call TRBD1 (6 bases). The CDR3 extends over 17 amino acids. V was trimmed by 2 bases and J by 1 base, leaving 15 bases between them. The germline V gene has CDR1 MDHEN and CDR2 SYDVKM. The CDR3 DNA reads as TGTGCCAGCAGTTTAAGAGGCAGGGGCGTTGCCAAAAACATTCAGTACTTC. Residues: CASSLRGRGVAKNIQYF.

For the CDR3, the DNA is TGCAGTGCTAGAGCCCAGGCACCCAACTATGGCTACACCTTC. Translating gives CSARAQAPNYGYTF. The chain carries TRBV20-1 and TRBJ1-2; D unclear. The CDR3 loop spans 14 amino acids. Germline V gene data show CDR1 as DFQATT and CDR2 as SNEGSKA (reference sequence). V lost 1 base and J lost 2, with 11 bases in between.

This chain links TRBV20-1 with TRBJ1-6, with D perhaps matching TRBD1 (5 bases). The CDR3 extends over 14 amino acids. From germline, CDR1 is DFQATT and CDR2 SNEGSKA (reference sequence). The germline V and J ends were trimmed by 6 bases and 10 bases, with 19 bases remaining between them. The CDR3, as DNA: TGCAGTGCCCCAGGTTGGGGTAGGGGATCACCCCTCCACTTT. It yields the protein CSAPGWGRGSPLHF.

Only a few counts were recorded for this clonotype. This sequence joins TRBV6-1 and TRBJ2-6, with D tentatively TRBD1 (5 bases). The CDR3 is made up of 19 amino acids. CDR1 MNHNS and CDR2 SASEGT come from the germline V gene. V was trimmed by 5 bases and J by 2 bases, leaving 22 bases between them. CDR3 sequence reads: CASSRSRQWGLPGANVLTF. The CDR3 bases are TGTGCCAGCAGTCGATCGAGACAATGGGGCCTTCCTGGGGCCAACGTCCTGACTTTC.

V usage is TRBV18 and J usage is TRBJ2-7, with TRBD2 as a possible D gene (6 bases). Germline lookup yields CDR1 KGHSH and CDR2 LQKENI. The germline V and J ends were trimmed by 6 bases and 0 bases, with 15 bases remaining between them. This CDR3 region has 15 residues. The CDR3 spells CASSRDFFSSYEQYF. The CDR3 coding sequence is TGTGCCAGCTCGCGGGACTTTTTTAGCTCCTACGAGCAGTACTTC.

This clonotype was counted many times. The V gene is TRBV4-2, the J gene TRBJ2-2; 10 nucleotides agree with TRBD2. The CDR3 sequence is 16 residues long. The V and J ends lost 3 bases and 5 bases, in that order; junction bases with no gene match: 6. Germline loops: CDR1 LGHNA, CDR2 YNFKEQ. The CDR3 spells CASSQEAGGPTGELFF. The CDR3 bases are TGTGCCAGCAGCCAGGAAGCGGGGGGGCCGACCGGGGAGCTGTTTTTT.

Details on this clonotype: With a much larger clone just one base away, this may be a read error. Because it lacks the conserved phenylalanine or tryptophan at the end, this CDR3 is likely a read error. The chain employs TRBV20-1 and TRBJ1-5; D is unresolved. The CDR3 spans 12 residues. Trimming pared 4 bases from V and 3 bases from J, leaving 7 bases between. Germline loops: CDR1 DFQATT, CDR2 SNEGSKA (reference sequence). This CDR3 is CSATGFNQPQHC. The CDR3 DNA reads as TGCAGTGCTACTGGGTTCAATCAGCCCCAGCATTGT.

This clonotype was observed a handful of times. The CDR3 loop reads CSASGTGPGDTQYF. The CDR3 bases are TGCAGTGCTAGCGGGACAGGGCCGGGAGATACGCAGTATTTT. The genes are TRBV20-1 and TRBJ2-3, with TRBD1 matching over 9 bases. Germline values: CDR1 DFQATT, CDR2 SNEGSKA (reference sequence). With V trimmed by 3 bases and J by 5 bases, 6 bases remained unmatched. CDR3 length: 14 amino acids.

This chain uses TRBV3-1 with TRBJ2-2; the match to TRBD2 covers 11 bases. Germline V gene lookup returns CDR1 LGHDT and CDR2 YNNKEL (reference sequence). This CDR3 comprises 18 residues. J gave up 1 base and V 0 bases, and 4 bases lay outside the gene matches. The CDR3 reads CASSQDLSGRGNTGELFF. In DNA, the CDR3 is TGTGCCAGCAGCCAAGACCTTAGCGGGAGGGGGAACACCGGGGAGCTGTTTTTT.

This clonotype showed up many times. CDR3 region: CASSPEGRYGYTF. The CDR3 bases are TGTGCCAGCTCACCTGAGGGGCGCTATGGCTACACCTTC. The chain joins TRBV18 to TRBJ1-2; tentatively, D is TRBD1 (5 bases). This CDR3 is 13 amino acids long. Germline CDR1 is KGHSH and CDR2 is LQKENI. V was cut by 3 bases and J by 4 bases, with 9 bases left in between.

This clonotype was seen at least ten times. V is TRBV16 and J is TRBJ1-1; D may be TRBD1 (5 bases). Trimming pared 4 bases from V and 0 bases from J, leaving 21 bases between. The CDR3 runs to 18 residues. The germline V gene has CDR1 KGHSY and CDR2 FQNENV. The DNA of the CDR3 is TGTGCCAGCAGCCGTAGTAGGGGAACAGTGCAAGTGAACACTGAAGCTTTCTTT. Its translation: CASSRSRGTVQVNTEAFF.

This clonotype appeared many times. The J gene is TRBJ2-1, the V gene TRBV5-1; possibly TRBD1 for D (5 bases). Germline V gene sequence: CDR1 SGHRS, CDR2 YFSETQ. Trimming pared 0 bases from V and 5 bases from J, leaving 6 bases between. CDR3 size: 13 residues. Here the CDR3 DNA reads TGCGCCAGCAGCTTGGCAGGGAACAATGAGCAGTTCTTC. Encoded protein: CASSLAGNNEQFF.

This clonotype has only a few counts. The J gene is TRBJ1-5, the V gene TRBV20-1, with D possibly matching TRBD1 (5 bases). Trimming removed 0 bases from V and 2 bases from J, with 8 bases in between. The CDR3 totals 14 residues. Germline CDR1 DFQATT, CDR2 SNEGSKA (reference sequence). The CDR3 loop is CSAREARGNQPQHF. The CDR3 DNA sequence: TGCAGTGCTAGAGAGGCCAGGGGCAATCAGCCCCAGCATTTT.

The CDR3 sequence: CAGFPGDSNQPQHF. The CDR3 region has the DNA TGTGCCGGTTTTCCAGGGGATAGCAATCAGCCCCAGCATTTT. This chain connects TRBV6-1 to TRBJ1-5; D may be TRBD1 (6 bases). V was pared by 11 bases and J by 0 bases, with 14 bases between. The CDR3 is made up of 14 amino acids. Germline V gene lookup returns CDR1 MNHNS and CDR2 SASEGT.

This clonotype has at least ten counts. The chain couples TRBV27 to TRBJ2-3; D not resolved. Germline V lookup: CDR1 MNHEY, CDR2 SMNVEV (reference sequence). V was trimmed by 1 base and J by 0 bases, leaving 5 bases between them. This CDR3 region has 14 residues. CDR3 sequence: CASSLYDSTDTQYF. In nucleotides, the CDR3 is TGTGCCAGCAGTTTATATGACAGCACAGATACGCAGTATTTT.

There are many counts of this clonotype. The chain has TRBV6-2 or TRBV6-3 and TRBJ2-1, with a tentative D call TRBD2 (6 bases). Germline values: CDR1 MNHEY, CDR2 SVGEGT. The CDR3 has 13 amino acids. Trimming removed 6 bases at V and 2 bases at J, with 8 bases between. The CDR3 DNA is TGTGCCAGCAGGCGGGATGCCTACAATGAGCAGTTCTTC. Protein product: CASRRDAYNEQFF.

This clonotype was picked up many times. This sequence joins TRBV12-3 or TRBV12-4 and TRBJ2-3, with D tentatively TRBD2 (6 bases). This CDR3 spans 15 amino acids. Trimming cost V 8 bases and J 3 bases, with 18 bases left between them. This CDR3 reads CASRGGPVPTDTQYF. CDR3 DNA: TGTGCCAGCCGCGGAGGGCCTGTTCCAACAGATACGCAGTATTTT.

With regard to this clonotype: A much more abundant neighbour one base away suggests this may be a read error. The chain uses TRBV5-5 and TRBJ2-1, with 8 nucleotides matching TRBD2. The J call is doubtful: the DNA matches TRBJ2-7 better. Germline V gene data show CDR1 as SGHKS and CDR2 as YYEKEE (reference sequence). The CDR3 is made up of 18 amino acids. CDR3 sequence (DNA): TGTGCCAGCAGCTTGAGGGGTTTAAGCGGGGGATCCTACAATGAGCAGTACTTC. Its protein is CASSLRGLSGGSYNEQYF.

This clonotype was found a few times. The chain combines TRBV10-3 with TRBJ1-2, with 10 positions matching TRBD1. Per germline, CDR1 ENHRY and CDR2 SYGVKD. The CDR3 runs to 13 residues. The V and J ends lost 7 bases and 2 bases, in that order; junction bases with no gene match: 1. This chain's CDR3 is CAIKGQGNYGYTF. The CDR3 nucleotides read TGTGCCATCAAGGGACAGGGGAACTATGGCTACACCTTC.

Ten or more counts support this clonotype. The rearrangement uses TRBV2 and TRBJ2-5; D gene uncertain. V shed 8 bases and J shed 2 bases, with 18 bases lying between them. The CDR3 is 15 amino acids. Germline assignment: CDR1 SNHLY and CDR2 FYNNEI. The CDR3 DNA reads TGTGCCAGCGACCTCAATAGCAGCCATCAAGAGACCCAGTACTTC. Translated, it gives CASDLNSSHQETQYF. The full variable domain, its missing parts supplied by reference TRBV2 and TRBJ2-5, is EPEVTQTPSHQVTQMGQEVILRCVPISNHLYFYWYRQILGQKVEFLVSFYNNEISEKSEIFDDQFSVERPDGSNFTLKIRSTKLEDSAMYFCASDLNSSHQETQYFGPGTRLLVL.

This clonotype occurred many times. The chain links TRBV12-3 or TRBV12-4 to TRBJ2-1; 9 bases line up with TRBD1. CDR3 length equals 16 residues. With V trimmed by 2 bases and J by 8 bases, 10 bases remained unmatched. This CDR3 is CASSLRGTGRLDEQFF. In DNA form, the CDR3 reads TGTGCCAGCAGTTTACGAGGGACAGGGAGGTTAGATGAGCAGTTCTTC.

This clonotype occurred many times. V gene TRBV30 combines with J gene TRBJ1-2; tentative D call: TRBD1 (6 bases). V shed 4 bases and J shed 2 bases, with 8 bases lying between them. This CDR3 region has 12 residues. Germline lookup yields CDR1 GTSNPN and CDR2 SVGIG (reference sequence). CDR3 protein: CAWTQGNYGYTF. The CDR3 nucleotides are TGTGCCTGGACGCAGGGGAACTATGGCTACACCTTC.

The chain is built from TRBV4-1 and TRBJ1-1, with a possible D match to TRBD1 (5 bases). Trimming removed 1 base at V and 4 bases at J, with 13 bases between. The CDR3 consists of 15 residues. The germline gives CDR1 MGHRA, CDR2 YSYEKL. The chain's CDR3 is CASSQGGTGRTEAFF. Written as DNA, the CDR3 is TGCGCCAGCAGCCAAGGGGGGACGGGGCGCACTGAAGCTTTCTTT.

This clonotype was counted only a few times. This chain joins TRBV7-9 and TRBJ2-5; D perhaps matches TRBD2 (6 bases). Germline lookup yields CDR1 SEHNR and CDR2 FQNEAQ (reference sequence). V gave up 5 bases and J gave up 5 bases, with 21 bases separating them. The CDR3 has 16 amino acids. CDR3 coding DNA: TGTGCCAGCAGCCCACCCCGGGACTCGTATCGGGAGACCCAGTACTTC. This encodes CASSPPRDSYRETQYF. The full variable domain, rest sourced from reference TRBV7-9 and TRBJ2-5, is DTGVSQNPRHKITKRGQNVTFRCDPISEHNRLYWYRQTLGQGPEFLTYFQNEAQLEKSRLLSDRFSAERPKGSFSTLEIQRTEQGDSAMYLCASSPPRDSYRETQYFGPGTRLLVL.